The following is a T cell receptor (beta chain) sequence with its context. Its antigen is unknown. The data are from a study of PD-1 blockade in mismatch repair-deficient tumors. Study in general: Patients had over ten mismatch repair-deficient cancer types and were previously treated and progressing.

Some clones are missing from TCRdb's copy, which holds only in-frame ones; the method was immunoSEQ multiplex PCR. The data hold tens of thousands of clones, with roughly three quarters observed a single time. Mismatch repair deficiency was confirmed in all patients, by PCR or immunohistochemistry. Study-wide findings and caveats: After pembrolizumab, tumor-resident clones rose rapidly, then generally contracted before radiologic responses.

Germline CDR1 is SGHKS and CDR2 is YYEKEE (reference sequence). Trimming removed 2 bases at V and 1 base at J, with 9 bases between. CDR3 size: 14 residues. The specimen was peripheral blood, collected 4 weeks after starting pembrolizumab. The rearrangement joins TRBV5-5 to TRBJ2-5; D may be TRBD1 (5 bases). This TCR came from an adult with mismatch repair-deficient cancer. This CDR3 reads CASSLGHRQETQYF. DNA for the CDR3: TGTGCCAGCAGCTTAGGACACCGCCAAGAGACCCAGTACTTC.